This TCR beta chain was captured by sequencing in a study of a mutant IDH1 vaccine in newly diagnosed glioma. This clone occurred once. As yet, its antigen is unknown. Study results and caveats: Whatever changes occurred in top peripheral T cell clonotypes seemed unrelated to pseudoprogression.

The method was immunoSEQ multiplex PCR; TCRdb's version includes in-frame clones alone and lacks a portion of them. Seen here are 70,000 to 100,000 clones, over 75% observed once, and the top ten hold roughly 0.6%. Germline-derived CDR1 and CDR2 are LNHNV and YYDKDF (reference sequence). V lost 5 bases to trimming and J lost 5 bases, with 13 bases between them. This CDR3 spans 14 amino acids. Time point denoted: week 5, during vaccination. All doses held 300 ug of mutant IDH1 20-mer peptide, with topical imiquimod. Material: PBMCs, obtained from a glioma patient whose treatment included an IDH1 peptide vaccine. This TCR derives from a woman aged 45-59 years with glioma. The rearrangement uses TRBV15 and TRBJ2-1; tentatively, D is TRBD2 (6 bases). For the CDR3, the DNA is TGTGCCACCAGCGCCTCCGGGAGCCACAATGAGCAGTTCTTC. It encodes CATSASGSHNEQFF.